The TCR beta chain described here comes from a study of a mutant IDH1 vaccine in newly diagnosed glioma. Turning to the study itself: Vaccines were first given 4-6 weeks after radiotherapy alone, or with temozolomide cycles.

Time point meaning: week 11, during vaccination. A single vaccine dose contained 300 ug of mutant IDH1 20-mer peptide, and topical imiquimod was used with it. The donors had new WHO grade 3 or 4 astrocytomas; these were IDH1-mutant and ATRX-lost. The CDR3 extends over 14 amino acids. Trimming at V came to 6 bases and at J to 4 bases, leaving 9 bases not matched to a gene. Per germline, CDR1 LNHDA and CDR2 SQIVND (reference sequence). As for this clone: As yet, its antigen is unknown.

Profiled with immunoSEQ multiplex PCR; TCRdb holds only in-frame clones, not every one. The table shows 30,000 to 40,000 clones, with roughly 89% occurring only once. The specimen comprised PBMCs, sampled from a glioma patient whose treatment included an IDH1 peptide vaccine. The sequence came from a man aged 35 to 55 with glioma. V usage is TRBV19 and J usage is TRBJ2-7; 7 bases fit TRBD1. The CDR3 loop reads CASSFQTGSYEQYF. The CDR3 DNA is TGTGCCAGTAGCTTTCAGACAGGGTCGTACGAGCAGTACTTC. Looking up the rest from reference TRBV19 and TRBJ2-7 gives the full variable domain: DGGITQSPKYLFRKEGQNVTLSCEQNLNHDAMYWYRQDPGQGLRLIYYSQIVNDFQKGDIAEGYSVSREKKESFPLTVTSAQKNPTAFYLCASSFQTGSYEQYFGPGTRLTVT.